Below are 16 T cell receptor beta chains sequenced from a single sample in a study of OX40 agonist ivuxolimab in advanced cancers. The method was the immunoSEQ multiplex PCR assay. As stored in TCRdb, this immuneACCESS dataset retains in-frame rearrangements with V and J assigned. A fraction of the clones does not appear; measured against another copy, unresolved V genes explain less than half of the discrepancy, and the remainder lacks a known reason. A total of approximately 100,000 clones appear in this sample, 80% to 90% of them only once. 0.65% to 0.95% of the sample is held by the ten biggest clonotypes. The input for sequencing was CD4+ or CD8+ T cells sorted from blood, taken in a trial of the OX40 agonist ivuxolimab. These receptors all stem from an adult with an advanced solid tumor such as melanoma, head and neck, liver or kidney cancer.

The chain is built from TRBV7-2 and TRBJ2-2; no definite D call. V lost 5 bases and J lost 6, with 13 bases in between. Germline CDR1 is SGHTA and CDR2 is FQGNSA. CDR3 length: 14 residues. This CDR3 reads CASSLFDRPGELFF. The CDR3, as DNA: TGTGCCAGCAGCCTATTTGACCGACCCGGGGAGCTGTTTTTT.

This chain connects TRBV12-1 to TRBJ2-2; TRBD1, as called in the table, went unchecked against the DNA. TRBV12-1 has pseudogene status. The CDR3 is made up of 19 amino acids. This chain's CDR3 is CASSLDEKPGQLNTGELFF. The DNA for the CDR3 is TGTGCCAGCAGCTTAGATGAAAAGCCGGGACAGCTAAACACCGGGGAGCTGTTTTTT.

The V call is TRBV7-9, the J call TRBJ1-6, with D possibly being TRBD1 (5 bases). V dropped 1 base and J dropped 10 bases, with 14 bases sitting between them. Germline V gives CDR1 SEHNR, CDR2 FQNEAQ (reference sequence). The CDR3 loop spans 15 amino acids. The CDR3 reads CASSLVGRVGSPLHF. The DNA of the CDR3 is TGTGCCAGCAGCTTAGTCGGCAGGGTGGGATCACCCCTCCACTTT. Drawing the rest from reference TRBV7-9 and TRBJ1-6, the complete variable domain is DTGVSQNPRHKITKRGQNVTFRCDPISEHNRLYWYRQTLGQGPEFLTYFQNEAQLEKSRLLSDRFSAERPKGSFSTLEIQRTEQGDSAMYLCASSLVGRVGSPLHFGNGTRLTVT.

This chain uses TRBV30 with TRBJ2-3; 9 nucleotides agree with TRBD2. V was pared by 2 bases and J by 2 bases, with 2 bases of the junction left unmatched. The CDR3 totals 14 residues. Germline assignment: CDR1 GTSNPN and CDR2 SVGIG (reference sequence). The CDR3 coding sequence is TGTGCCTGGAGTAAGGGACTAGCCACAGATACGCAGTATTTT. Translated, it gives CAWSKGLATDTQYF.

This chain uses TRBV15 with TRBJ2-2; D possibly corresponds to TRBD2 (7 bases). CDR1 and CDR2 from the germline V gene are LNHNV and YYDKDF (reference sequence). The CDR3 has 15 amino acids. Trimming stripped 4 bases from V and 6 bases from J, with 15 bases between. The chain's CDR3 is CATSMNRGGSGELFF. In DNA, the CDR3 is TGTGCCACCAGCATGAACCGCGGGGGCTCCGGGGAGCTGTTTTTT.

The rearrangement joins TRBV10-3 to TRBJ1-2; tentatively, D is TRBD1 (6 bases). Trimming took 2 bases from V and 4 from J, leaving 26 bases between them. CDR3 length: 19 amino acids. Germline loops: CDR1 ENHRY, CDR2 SYGVKD. The CDR3 spells CAISELPPGGTRGGYGYTF. The CDR3 coding sequence is TGTGCCATCAGTGAGCTCCCACCCGGGGGGACCAGGGGAGGCTATGGCTACACCTTC.

The rearrangement uses TRBV27 and TRBJ1-4, with a weak D call TRBD1 (5 bases). Germline V gene sequence: CDR1 MNHEY, CDR2 SMNVEV (reference sequence). The CDR3 extends over 16 amino acids. V lost 3 bases to trimming and J lost 1 base, with 12 bases between them. The CDR3 bases are TGTGCCAGCAGTTTGAATGGGGCGCAAACTAATGAAAAACTGTTTTTT. Encoded protein: CASSLNGAQTNEKLFF.

The chain joins TRBV9 to TRBJ2-5; D perhaps matches TRBD2 (6 bases). There are 13 residues in the CDR3. In germline, CDR1 is SGDLS, CDR2 YYNGEE. The germline V and J ends were trimmed by 0 bases and 5 bases, with 8 bases remaining between them. The CDR3 here is CASSVDGSETQYF. In DNA form, the CDR3 reads TGTGCCAGCAGCGTAGACGGGAGCGAGACCCAGTACTTC. Supplemented by reference TRBV9 and TRBJ2-5, the full variable domain reads DSGVTQTPKHLITATGQRVTLRCSPRSGDLSVYWYQQSLDQGLQFLIQYYNGEERAKGNILERFSAQQFPDLHSELNLSSLELGDSALYFCASSVDGSETQYFGPGTRLLVL.

CDR3 in DNA: TGTGCCAGCAGTTCCCTCGACAGGGCTGAAGCTTTCTTT. Translation: CASSSLDRAEAFF. The genes are TRBV6-5 and TRBJ1-1, with 7 bases that match TRBD1. The V and J ends lost 4 bases and 6 bases, in that order; junction bases with no gene match: 5. This CDR3 is 13 amino acids long. The V gene's germline CDR1 is MNHEY and CDR2 SVGAGI.

This clone was recorded once. The chain couples TRBV6-6 to TRBJ1-3; 8 bases are a match to TRBD1. The CDR3 covers 15 residues. Germline-derived CDR1 and CDR2 are MNHNY and SVGAGI (reference sequence). V trimming: 6 bases; J trimming: 2 bases; junction bases outside the gene matches: 6. In DNA, the CDR3 is TGTGCCAGCAGAGAACAGGGGGTCACTGGAAACACCATATATTTT. This codes for CASREQGVTGNTIYF.

This chain links TRBV5-1 with TRBJ2-7; TRBD1 matches 7 bases. In germline, CDR1 is SGHRS, CDR2 YFSETQ. V lost 0 bases, J lost 3 bases, and 6 bases stayed unmatched. The CDR3 runs 15 residues. The CDR3 nucleotides are TGCGCCAGCAGCTTGGTACCAGGGGGAAGCTACGAGCAGTACTTC. Its translation: CASSLVPGGSYEQYF.

The chain recombines TRBV10-3 with TRBJ2-1; D may correspond to TRBD1 or TRBD2 (5 bases each). The V gene's germline CDR1 is ENHRY and CDR2 SYGVKD. CDR3 size: 15 residues. Trimming took 6 bases from V and 8 from J, leaving 20 bases between them. CDR3 residues: CAISMSTGARHEQFF. The CDR3 DNA follows: TGTGCCATCAGCATGTCAACCGGGGCCCGGCATGAGCAGTTCTTC.

On this clone itself: At the DNA level, this CDR3 is encoded by other sequences in the same sample as well. The chain couples TRBV7-2 to TRBJ2-7, with D possibly being TRBD1 or TRBD2 (5 bases each). The V gene lost 5 bases and the J gene lost 0 bases, with 14 bases spanning the gap. The CDR3 is 15 amino acids. CDR1 is SGHTA, CDR2 FQGNSA, per germline. CDR3: CASSPGTESSYEQYF. The CDR3 DNA sequence: TGTGCCAGCAGCCCTGGGACCGAGAGCTCCTACGAGCAGTACTTC.

This chain links TRBV7-2 with TRBJ2-1; D gene ambiguous. The V end was cut by 5 bases, the J end by 0 bases, with 8 bases between. CDR3 length: 14 amino acids. CDR1 and CDR2 (germline): SGHTA, FQGNSA. As DNA, the CDR3 is TGTGCCAGCAGCAGGGATGGCTCCTACAATGAGCAGTTCTTC. Translation gives CASSRDGSYNEQFF.

This clone was recorded once. The rearrangement links TRBV18 to TRBJ1-1; D is uncertain. Trimming cost V 0 bases and J 0 bases, with 11 bases left between them. This CDR3 spans 16 amino acids. Germline CDR1 reads KGHSH; CDR2 reads LQKENI. Here the CDR3 reads CASSPPGGTMNTEAFF. As DNA, the CDR3 is TGTGCCAGCTCACCACCGGGCGGAACTATGAACACTGAAGCTTTCTTT.

The rearrangement uses TRBV7-9 and TRBJ2-1, with D possibly being TRBD1 (5 bases). Trimming stripped 7 bases from V and 5 bases from J, with 18 bases between. CDR3 length: 15 amino acids. Germline V gene data show CDR1 as SEHNR and CDR2 as FQNEAQ (reference sequence). Here the CDR3 DNA reads TGTGCCAGCATCCCAATATCAGGGTCACACAATGAGCAGTTCTTC. Amino acids: CASIPISGSHNEQFF. Filled out from reference TRBV7-9 and TRBJ2-1, the complete variable domain reads DTGVSQNPRHKITKRGQNVTFRCDPISEHNRLYWYRQTLGQGPEFLTYFQNEAQLEKSRLLSDRFSAERPKGSFSTLEIQRTEQGDSAMYLCASIPISGSHNEQFFGPGTRLTVL.